Presented here are 2 T cell receptor beta chains from one specimen sequenced in a study of blood T cell repertoires in COVID-19. The table came from immunoSEQ multiplex PCR; TCRdb's copy has only in-frame clones and leaves some out. The sample yields 200,000 to 250,000 clones, under 85% seen once. The specimen was peripheral blood. Every receptor here comes from a woman in her 30s with COVID-19, enrolled during active disease.

The rearrangement links TRBV6-2 or TRBV6-3 to TRBJ2-3; the D gene is possibly TRBD2 (5 bases). The CDR3 runs 14 residues. Germline V lookup: CDR1 MNHEY, CDR2 SVGEGT. The ends were cut back, 2 bases at V and 3 bases at J, with 9 bases in the middle. The CDR3 protein is CASSYVTRTDTQYF. CDR3 nucleotides: TGTGCCAGCAGTTACGTAACTAGGACAGATACGCAGTATTTT.

This chain joins TRBV5-1 and TRBJ1-6; 8 bases line up with TRBD1. The germline gives CDR1 SGHRS, CDR2 YFSETQ. The J segment lost 0 bases and the V segment lost 3 bases, leaving 5 bases of the junction unmatched. The CDR3 has 17 amino acids. The CDR3 loop is CASSSRQGSSYNSPLHF. DNA of the CDR3: TGCGCCAGCAGCTCGAGACAGGGGAGCTCCTATAATTCACCCCTCCACTTT.